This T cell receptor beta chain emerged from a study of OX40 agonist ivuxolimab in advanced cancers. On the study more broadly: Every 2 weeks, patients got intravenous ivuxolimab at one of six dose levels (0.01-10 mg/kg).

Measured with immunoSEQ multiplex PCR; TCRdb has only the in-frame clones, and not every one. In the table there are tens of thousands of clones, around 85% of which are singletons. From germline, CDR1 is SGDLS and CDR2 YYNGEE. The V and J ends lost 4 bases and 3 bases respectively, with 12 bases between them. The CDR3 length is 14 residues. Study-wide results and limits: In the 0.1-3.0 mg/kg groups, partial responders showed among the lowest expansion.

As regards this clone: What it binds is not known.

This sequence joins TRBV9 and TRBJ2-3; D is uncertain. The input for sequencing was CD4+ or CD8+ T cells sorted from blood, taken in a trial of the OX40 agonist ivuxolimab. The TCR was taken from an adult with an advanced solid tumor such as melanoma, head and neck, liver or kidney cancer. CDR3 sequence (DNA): TGTGCCAGCAGCTTACAACCTGATACAGATACGCAGTATTTT. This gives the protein CASSLQPDTDTQYF.